This T cell receptor (beta chain) was identified in a study of CXCR3-negative and CXCR3-positive naive CD8 T cells. Looking at the study overall: For each library, about 1.5 +/- 0.3 million TRB reads were obtained, about 135 million in total.

With regard to this clonotype: Its target is not known.

Study conclusions and caveats: The TRB CDR3s that CXCR3-positive naive cells carried were more hydrophobic than those of CXCR3-negative naive cells.

The length of the CDR3 is 15 residues. The authors made the TRB cDNA libraries by 5' RACE using UMI labels. Reprocessing the 5' RACE reads, TCRdb reports a single entry for every CDR3 protein and omits DNA. The listing contains approximately 100,000 distinct CDR3 sequences. The rearrangement links TRBV3-2 to TRBJ1-1. TRBV3-2 is recorded as a pseudogene. The clonotype comes from a human donor in good health. Some clones in this sample may be carry-over from other donors' samples. The sample taken for sequencing was naive CXCR3+ CD8+ T cells from blood. The subset denotes: CD45RO-CCR7+CD27+CD95- naive CD8+ T cells expressing CXCR3 (TNR3+). The CDR3 is CASSQGGPTNTEAFF.